The sequence of this TCR beta chain was determined in a study of graft-versus-host responses after intestinal transplantation (dated by TCRdb to the early 2020s). Background for the entire study: Multivisceral, liver-intestinal, or isolated intestinal transplants were received by the recipients. All recipients received anti-thymocyte globulin induction followed by maintenance tacrolimus and steroids for about three years. After intestinal transplantation, graft-versus-host and host-versus-graft alloreactive T cell clones were followed in the graft, circulation and bone marrow using bulk TCR-beta CDR3 sequencing. Alloreactive clones were identified by sequencing pre-transplant mixed lymphocyte reaction products and comparing them with unstimulated pre-transplant donor and recipient T cells. A cohort of 24 intestinal transplant recipients, including one retransplant, was enrolled, and a few patients lacking pretransplant specimens were excluded. Donor T cell macrochimerism was defined as a peak of at least 4% donor T cells among recipient peripheral blood mononuclear cells. Rather than being sequenced by the commercial service, samples from three later patients were sequenced in-house on an Illumina MiSeq and processed with MiXCR. What the work shows at the level of the full study, not this receptor alone: Early after transplant, peak levels of circulating GvH clones were found to be associated with declines in HvG clones. The relatively low number and heterogeneity of intestinal transplant patients limited the conclusions. GvH clones were detected in recipient bone marrow, and some appeared earlier in ileal mucosa or blood, consistent with an intestinal mucosal origin. Patients with donor T cell macrochimerism had high GvH to HvG T cell clonal ratios in their allografts.

The library was produced with the immunoSEQ multiplex PCR assay. For most patients, genomic DNA was isolated using the Qiagen DNeasy Blood and Tissue Kit and was shipped frozen to Adaptive Biotechnologies for TCR sequencing. For most patients, high-throughput TCR-beta CDR3 sequencing of genomic DNA was performed by Adaptive Biotechnologies. Regarding the original processing steps: TCR sequencing data were retrieved from Adaptive's ImmunoSEQ software for around 19 patients, whereas a few other patients were processed with MiXCR and VDJtools. CD4 versus CD8 sorting errors were corrected by removing sequences found in both subsets at a frequency ratio below 5:1. CDR3 nucleotide sequences shared between donor and recipient were removed because their origin could not be assigned. At least 2-fold expansion over unstimulated cells and a minimum CFSE-low frequency of 0.002% (template counts) or 0.001% (read counts) were required for clones to be classified as alloreactive. A clone was considered mappable if detected in the sequenced pre-transplant spleen, lymph node, or MLR CFSE-low populations of the donor or recipient. The cumulative frequency of alloreactive clones was calculated as a percentage of all sequences, weighted by copy number. In TCRdb, the immuneACCESS table is reduced to in-frame sequences with V and J assigned. These tables do not hold every clone; where another copy was compared, an unresolved V gene accounts for under half, and the others remain unexplained. V and J calls plus clone size are reproduced from that table; the DNA served to infer D and trimming. In all, the sample holds approximately 99,000 clones, and around 91% of those were seen once. 0.15% to 0.2% of the sample is taken by the ten largest.

The intended sense of this specimen's time point label: cells obtained before transplantation from donor or recipient. CD3+CD4+ and CD3+CD8+ populations were FACS-sorted from unstimulated pre-transplant donor and recipient cells taken from spleen or lymph nodes. On this clone itself: Its specific antigen is unknown. The sample holds no much larger clone one base away, and base qualities are not on file.

Sequences MGHRA (CDR1) and YSYEKL (CDR2) are obtained from the germline V gene. Unmatched junction bases come to 6, with V trimmed by 2 bases and J by 4 bases. The cysteine opens and the phenylalanine closes a CDR3 of 15 amino acids. Of the read, only the CDR3 DNA is kept; its 45 bases are in frame from base 1. The TCR sequence derives from a human donor who was the organ donor for an intestinal transplant. The source material was unstimulated CD4+ T cells sorted from spleen or lymph node cells, sampled before transplant. This chain is built from TRBV4-1 and TRBJ2-5; 8 central nucleotides agree with TRBD2. For the CDR3, the sequence is CASSQPIGGAETQYF. The DNA sequence follows: TGCGCCAGCAGCCAACCCATCGGGGGGGCAGAGACCCAGTACTTC.